The text below deals with one T cell receptor beta chain. Its antigen is not identified. The sample, 7.5 to 10 milliliters of peripheral blood, was drawn from each donor. The data belong to a study of blood T cells in healthy people across ages. Study observations and caveats: It was found that TCR beta diversity correlated strongly with the percentage of naive T cells.

Next came a second PCR, run for roughly 7 to 12 cycles, which used a sample-barcoded 5' primer along with a J-beta primer mix. The template-switch adaptor was a 5' adaptor with 12 random nucleotides. It tagged each cDNA molecule. MiXCR, run by TCRdb on the 5' RACE reads, gives a single entry per CDR3 protein. The top ten hold 25% to 35% of the sample, which has about 680,000 distinct CDR3 sequences, around 48% seen once. CDR1 and CDR2 from the germline V gene are SEHNR and FQNEAQ (reference sequence). V shed 9 bases, J shed 2 bases, and the junction held 18 bases outside the gene matches. The CDR3 totals 17 residues.

Specimen: blood. The V gene is TRBV7-9, the J gene TRBJ1-2; 7 bases match TRBD1. This sequence was found in a woman in her sixties in good health. The CDR3 nucleotides are TGTGCCAGTAACAGGGGCGGAGGAGTGAAGGAAAACTATGGCTACACCTTC. Amino acids: CASNRGGGVKENYGYTF. Variable domain in full (rest from reference TRBV7-9 and TRBJ1-2): DTGVSQNPRHKITKRGQNVTFRCDPISEHNRLYWYRQTLGQGPEFLTYFQNEAQLEKSRLLSDRFSAERPKGSFSTLEIQRTEQGDSAMYLCASNRGGGVKENYGYTFGSGTRLTVV.